The 20 T cell receptor beta chains in this list originate from one sample, sequenced in a study of T cells in Graves' hyperthyroidism and ophthalmopathy. The source material, RNA transcripts, was used to amplify TCR beta CDR3 regions. The TCR CDR3 first-round RT-PCR relied on the HTBI primer set. TCRdb itself ran the multiplex PCR reads through MiXCR, one entry per CDR3 protein. This table has 500,000 or so distinct CDR3 sequences, roughly 15% appearing once. Input material: blood. Source of these receptors: a woman between 18 and 29 years old with Graves' ophthalmopathy.

This rearrangement joins TRBV15 to TRBJ1-3; D is unclear. Trimming left V 0 bases short and J 2 bases short, with 8 bases between. The CDR3 spans 15 residues. The V gene's germline CDR1 is LNHNV and CDR2 YYDKDF (reference sequence). CDR3 bases: TGTGCCACCAGCAGAGATGGAGGTCCTGGAAACACCATATATTTT. Protein product: CATSRDGGPGNTIYF.

In this sample, this clonotype turned up many times. The chain has TRBV28 and TRBJ1-1, with a possible D match to TRBD1 (6 bases). Trimming shortened V by 3 bases and J by 5 bases, and 13 bases separated the two germline ends. CDR3 length: 14 residues. Germline loops: CDR1 MDHEN, CDR2 SYDVKM. The CDR3 spells CASSFTRGSTEAFF. Written as DNA, the CDR3 is TGTGCCAGCAGTTTTACCAGGGGAAGTACTGAAGCTTTCTTT. The full variable domain, completed using reference TRBV28 and TRBJ1-1, is DVKVTQSSRYLVKRTGEKVFLECVQDMDHENMFWYRQDPGLGLRLIYFSYDVKMKEKGDIPEGYSVSREKKERFSLILESASTNQTSMYLCASSFTRGSTEAFFGQGTRLTVV.

This clonotype was detected a few times. The CDR3 region is CASSGQGARADTQYF. The DNA of the CDR3 is TGTGCCAGTAGTGGACAGGGGGCGAGGGCAGATACGCAGTATTTT. J is TRBJ2-3 and V is TRBV19, with 11 bases aligning to TRBD1. The V gene end was trimmed by 5 bases and the J gene end by 4 bases; junction bases not matched to a gene: 5. The CDR3 has 15 amino acids. Germline assignment: CDR1 LNHDA and CDR2 SQIVND (reference sequence).

The sample holds many counts of this clonotype. V and J are TRBV20-1 and TRBJ1-2; a possible D gene is TRBD1 (6 bases). The germline CDR1 and CDR2 sequences are DFQATT and SNEGSKA (reference sequence). CDR3 length equals 15 residues. Trimming pared 3 bases from V and 5 bases from J, leaving 19 bases between. The CDR3 loop is CSARAGRQGRYGYTF. The CDR3, as DNA: TGCAGTGCTAGGGCTGGCCGTCAGGGGAGGTATGGCTACACCTTC.

In this sample, this clonotype turned up many times. The chain uses TRBV5-6 and TRBJ1-5; weak D call: TRBD1 (5 bases). CDR3 length equals 15 residues. V dropped 1 base and J dropped 1 base, with 9 bases sitting between them. CDR1 and CDR2 (germline): SGHDT, YYEEEE. The CDR3 DNA is TGTGCCAGCAGCTTGACGCGGGGGAGCAATCAGCCCCAGCATTTT. Its protein is CASSLTRGSNQPQHF.

This chain joins TRBV3-1 and TRBJ2-3; 11 bases agree with TRBD1. The junction had 3 bases not matched to a gene; V was cut back by 3 bases and J by 1 base. CDR1 and CDR2 from the germline V gene are LGHDT and YNNKEL (reference sequence). This CDR3 comprises 16 residues. CDR3 DNA: TGTGCCAGCAGCCAGGGACAGGGGGTTGGCACAGATACGCAGTATTTT. The encoded protein is CASSQGQGVGTDTQYF.

This clonotype was seen ten or more times. Here the CDR3 DNA reads TGTGCCAGCAGCTTAGAATTGACGGGAGCGGGGCCAGATACGCAGTATTTT. This sequence encodes CASSLELTGAGPDTQYF. This chain uses TRBV11-2 with TRBJ2-3; 7 bases are shared with TRBD2. Per germline, CDR1 SGHAT and CDR2 FQNNGV. The CDR3 covers 17 residues. V trimming: 0 bases; J trimming: 4 bases; junction bases outside the gene matches: 10.

A few counts support this clonotype. This rearrangement joins TRBV6-1 to TRBJ1-2; TRBD1 aligns across 10 bases. Germline CDR1 is MNHNS and CDR2 is SASEGT. V trimming: 7 bases; J trimming: 8 bases; junction bases outside the gene matches: 10. The CDR3 runs 14 residues. The CDR3 DNA reads as TGTGCCAGCATTGGACAGGGGGAAATTGAGGGCTACACCTTC. Residues: CASIGQGEIEGYTF.

This clonotype was seen ten or more times. V gene TRBV20-1 combines with J gene TRBJ2-4, with TRBD2 matching 7 bases. This CDR3 comprises 15 residues. V shed 0 bases and J 8 bases; nucleotides not matched to a gene: 10. Germline loops: CDR1 DFQATT, CDR2 SNEGSKA (reference sequence). CDR3 region: CSARDDLPAGDIQYF. The CDR3 nucleotides read TGCAGTGCTAGAGACGACCTACCTGCGGGGGACATTCAGTACTTC.

The sample holds many counts of this clonotype. The CDR3 spells CASSPFDAGYGYTF. CDR3 coding DNA: TGTGCCAGCTCACCCTTTGACGCGGGATATGGCTACACCTTC. This sequence joins TRBV18 and TRBJ1-2; the D is unclear. Germline V gene lookup returns CDR1 KGHSH and CDR2 LQKENI. CDR3 length: 14 amino acids. Trimming stripped 3 bases from V and 5 bases from J, with 13 bases between.

The V and J genes are TRBV28 and TRBJ1-5; D unresolved. Germline V gene lookup returns CDR1 MDHEN and CDR2 SYDVKM. This CDR3 spans 16 amino acids. V dropped 3 bases and J dropped 7 bases, with 19 bases sitting between them. The CDR3 nucleotides read TGTGCCAGCAGTTTTAGGAGTGGGTCCCTAAACCAGCCCCAGCATTTT. The encoded protein is CASSFRSGSLNQPQHF.

This clonotype was detected ten times or more. The chain carries TRBV27 and TRBJ1-4; D may be TRBD1 (5 bases). The CDR3 sequence is 14 residues long. The V gene lost 3 bases and the J gene lost 8 bases, with 13 bases spanning the gap. From germline, CDR1 is MNHEY and CDR2 SMNVEV (reference sequence). The DNA of the CDR3 is TGTGCCAGCAGTTTCCAGGGTAGTGGGGAAAAACTGTTTTTT. Residues: CASSFQGSGEKLFF.

This chain links TRBV9 with TRBJ2-1, with D hard to call. The CDR3 sequence is 11 residues long. Per the germline V gene, CDR1 is SGDLS and CDR2 is YYNGEE. V gave up 3 bases and J gave up 7 bases, with 5 bases separating them. CDR3 in amino acids: CASSGLNEQFF. The DNA for the CDR3 is TGTGCCAGCAGCGGTTTAAATGAGCAGTTCTTC.

Only a few counts were recorded for this clonotype. The rearrangement uses TRBV5-8 and TRBJ2-7; D is tentatively TRBD1 or TRBD2 (5 bases each). Between the trimmed V and J ends, which lost 0 bases and 5 bases, there was a span of 15 bases. Germline V CDR1 and CDR2: SGHTS, YDEGEE. This CDR3 spans 15 amino acids. For the CDR3, the DNA is TGTGCCAGCAGCTTGGCCGCGAGGGGTTCCCACGAGCAGTACTTC. Translated: CASSLAARGSHEQYF.

This clonotype appeared many times. The V call is TRBV20-1, the J call TRBJ2-5, with a possible D match to TRBD1 (5 bases). Trimming took off 0 bases at V and 9 bases at J, with 20 bases between the two ends. Germline values: CDR1 DFQATT, CDR2 SNEGSKA (reference sequence). The CDR3 is 15 amino acids. CDR3: CSARDGRGTVGPQYF. CDR3 DNA sequence: TGCAGTGCTAGAGATGGAAGGGGAACGGTGGGTCCCCAGTACTTC.

This clonotype was found once. V and J are TRBV6-2 or TRBV6-3 and TRBJ2-7, with D hard to call. With 9 bases removed from V and 0 bases from J, the gap between germline ends came to 6 bases. The length of the CDR3 is 11 residues. Per germline, CDR1 MNHEY and CDR2 SVGEGT. CDR3 amino acids: CASLSSYEQYF. CDR3 nucleotide sequence: TGTGCCAGTTTAAGCTCCTACGAGCAGTACTTC.

This clonotype was observed a few times. The chain employs TRBV20-1 and TRBJ2-7; D may be TRBD2 (6 bases). CDR1 is DFQATT, CDR2 SNEGSKA, per germline (reference sequence). This CDR3 has 12 residues. The V and J ends lost 6 bases and 2 bases respectively, with 11 bases between them. CDR3 DNA: TGCAGTGCCTGGGACTTCACCTACGAGCAGTACTTC. Amino acid sequence: CSAWDFTYEQYF.

The sample holds a few counts of this clonotype. V gene TRBV7-9 combines with J gene TRBJ1-4; a weak D match, TRBD1 (6 bases). There are 15 residues in the CDR3. The germline V and J ends were trimmed by 3 bases and 4 bases, with 12 bases remaining between them. Germline values: CDR1 SEHNR, CDR2 FQNEAQ (reference sequence). The CDR3 DNA is TGTGCCAGCAGCTTGAGGACAGATAGTAATGAAAAACTGTTTTTT. It encodes CASSLRTDSNEKLFF.

The rearrangement joins TRBV7-6 to TRBJ2-3, with a possible D match to TRBD1 (5 bases). Trimming shortened V by 0 bases and J by 4 bases, and 20 bases separated the two germline ends. Per germline, CDR1 SGHVS and CDR2 FNYEAQ. This CDR3 region has 18 residues. CDR3 DNA sequence: TGTGCCAGCAGCTTAGCGTCGGCAGGGTCTAATCATCCAGATACGCAGTATTTT. It codes for CASSLASAGSNHPDTQYF.

A few counts support this clonotype. The chain has TRBV28 and TRBJ2-1, with D possibly being TRBD1 (6 bases). This CDR3 has 12 residues. Germline V gene lookup returns CDR1 MDHEN and CDR2 SYDVKM. V was cut by 6 bases and J by 14 bases, with 17 bases left in between. The CDR3 DNA reads TGTGCCAGCAGCGAAGCAGGGGTTAGTGAGTTCTTC. Translated: CASSEAGVSEFF.